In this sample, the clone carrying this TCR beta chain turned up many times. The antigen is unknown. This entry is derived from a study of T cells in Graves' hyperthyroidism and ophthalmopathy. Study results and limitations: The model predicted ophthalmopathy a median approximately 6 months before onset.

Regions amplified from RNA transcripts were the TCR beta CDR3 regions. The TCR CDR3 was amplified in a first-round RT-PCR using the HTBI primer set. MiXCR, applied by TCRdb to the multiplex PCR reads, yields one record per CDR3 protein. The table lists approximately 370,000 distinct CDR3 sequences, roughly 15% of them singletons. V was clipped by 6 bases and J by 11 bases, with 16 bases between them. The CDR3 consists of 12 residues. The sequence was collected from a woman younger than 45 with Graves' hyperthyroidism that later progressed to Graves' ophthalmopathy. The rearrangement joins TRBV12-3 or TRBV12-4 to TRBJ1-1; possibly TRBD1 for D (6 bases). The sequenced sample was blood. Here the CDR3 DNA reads TGTGCCAGCAGCTCTGGGGGGGCGATGGCTTTCTTT. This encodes CASSSGGAMAFF.